A single sample is the source of the 22 T cell receptor beta chains below, sequenced in a study of CD8 T cells in Susac syndrome. The RNA input was about 0.5 to 1 ug, and it was reverse transcribed with random hexamers. TCRdb re-called the immunoSEQ multiplex PCR reads with MiXCR, one entry per CDR3 protein. Of a few hundred thousand distinct CDR3 sequences listed, less than 95% were seen once; the top ten hold around 0.15%. Sequencing was carried out using CD4+ T cells from PBMCs. Every receptor here comes from a human donor with Susac syndrome.

This chain joins TRBV10-3 and TRBJ1-6; no reliable D call. The CDR3 consists of 12 residues. V was trimmed by 9 bases and J by 7 bases, leaving 10 bases between them. Germline CDR1 ENHRY, CDR2 SYGVKD. In DNA, the CDR3 is TGTGCCATGCAAAGTGGGAATTCACCCCTCCACTTT. Translating it yields CAMQSGNSPLHF.

This chain joins TRBV9 and TRBJ2-2; 7 bases fit TRBD1. The CDR3 covers 17 residues. V was clipped by 4 bases and J by 6 bases; unmatched bases: 15. Germline loops: CDR1 SGDLS, CDR2 YYNGEE. The CDR3 loop reads CASSPFGQEIGPGELFF. CDR3 nucleotide sequence: TGTGCCAGCAGCCCCTTTGGACAGGAGATTGGTCCCGGGGAGCTGTTTTTT.

J is TRBJ2-3 and V is TRBV7-2; D is uncertain. V lost 2 bases and J lost 2, with 11 bases in between. Germline CDR1 SGHTA, CDR2 FQGNSA. The CDR3 extends over 15 amino acids. Here the CDR3 DNA reads TGTGCCAGCAGCTTAATCGGGTCTGTCACAGATACGCAGTATTTT. As protein: CASSLIGSVTDTQYF.

V and J are TRBV2 and TRBJ2-3; D is perhaps TRBD1 or TRBD2 (5 bases each). V lost 8 bases and J 4 bases, leaving 13 bases between the germline ends. The CDR3 sequence is 13 residues long. Germline V lookup: CDR1 SNHLY, CDR2 FYNNEI. CDR3 coding DNA: TGTGCCAGCCGGGGCGGCGGCGCAGATACGCAGTATTTT. Translating gives CASRGGGADTQYF.

The J gene is TRBJ1-2, the V gene TRBV28, with 7 bases that match TRBD1. The V and J ends lost 5 bases and 2 bases, in that order; junction bases with no gene match: 5. The CDR3 totals 14 residues. The germline gives CDR1 MDHEN, CDR2 SYDVKM. CDR3 in DNA: TGTGCCAGCAGTCCTCCAGGGGGGAACTATGGCTACACCTTC. Translation gives CASSPPGGNYGYTF.

V is TRBV12-3 or TRBV12-4 and J is TRBJ1-2; the D gene is possibly TRBD1 (6 bases). This CDR3 contains 15 residues. The germline V and J ends were trimmed by 1 base and 7 bases, with 16 bases remaining between them. The CDR3 loop reads CASSLGDRKAAGYTF. CDR3 bases: TGTGCCAGCAGTTTAGGAGACAGGAAAGCGGCTGGCTACACCTTC.

The V and J genes are TRBV2 and TRBJ2-7; 8 bases match TRBD1. The CDR3 runs 14 residues. Germline trimming cut 7 bases from V and 3 bases from J; bases unmatched to any gene: 8. Germline V gene data show CDR1 as SNHLY and CDR2 as FYNNEI. The CDR3 region has the DNA TGTGCCAGCATTCTGGACAGGGTGGACTACGAGCAGTACTTC. Translating gives CASILDRVDYEQYF.

The chain recombines TRBV30 with TRBJ2-7; perhaps TRBD2 as D (6 bases). In germline, CDR1 is GTSNPN, CDR2 SVGIG (reference sequence). This CDR3 is 10 amino acids long. The V and J ends lost 5 bases and 4 bases respectively, with 6 bases between them. The CDR3 region has the DNA TGTGCCTGGGGACTATACGAGCAGTACTTC. It encodes CAWGLYEQYF. Full variable domain (remainder filled in from reference TRBV30 and TRBJ2-7): SQTIHQWPATLVQPVGSPLSLECTVEGTSNPNLYWYRQAAGRGLQLLFYSVGIGQISSEVPQNLSASRPQDRQFILSSKKLLLSDSGFYLCAWGLYEQYFGPGTRLTVT.

The rearrangement uses TRBV3-1 and TRBJ1-5; D ambiguous. The CDR3 extends over 15 amino acids. Germline loops: CDR1 LGHDT, CDR2 YNNKEL (reference sequence). With 1 base removed from V and 4 bases from J, the gap between germline ends came to 11 bases. CDR3 sequence reads: CASSQGSRGNQPQHF. CDR3 in DNA: TGTGCCAGCAGCCAAGGAAGTCGAGGAAATCAGCCCCAGCATTTT.

In its sample, this clonotype was seen once. V and J are TRBV3-1 and TRBJ1-1; 10 positions match TRBD1. Per germline, CDR1 LGHDT and CDR2 YNNKEL (reference sequence). The CDR3 has 16 residues. J was trimmed by 1 base and V by 4 bases; bases with no gene match: 6. The DNA for the CDR3 is TGTGCCAGCAGCCCCGGGACAGGGGAGAGGAACACTGAAGCTTTCTTT. Translation gives CASSPGTGERNTEAFF. Full variable domain (rest looked up from reference TRBV3-1 and TRBJ1-1): DTAVSQTPKYLVTQMGNDKSIKCEQNLGHDTMYWYKQDSKKFLKIMFSYNNKELIINETVPNRFSPKSPDKAHLNLHINSLELGDSAVYFCASSPGTGERNTEAFFGQGTRLTVV.

This clonotype has just one count. The J gene is TRBJ1-3, the V gene TRBV30, with unresolved D. Germline lookup yields CDR1 GTSNPN and CDR2 SVGIG (reference sequence). This CDR3 region has 13 residues. The ends were cut back, 4 bases at V and 3 bases at J, with 10 bases in the middle. The CDR3 DNA reads TGTGCCTGGATTGTCGGGTTTGGAAACACCATATATTTT. Its translation: CAWIVGFGNTIYF.

The gene calls are TRBV20-1 and TRBJ1-2, with D perhaps TRBD1 (5 bases). The CDR3 consists of 14 residues. CDR1 DFQATT and CDR2 SNEGSKA come from the germline V gene (reference sequence). The V end lost 6 bases, the J end lost 2 bases, and 16 bases lay between the germline ends. The CDR3 DNA is TGCAGTGCCCGTCGACAGACGATGAACTATGGCTACACCTTC. The encoded protein is CSARRQTMNYGYTF.

The V gene is TRBV6-5, the J gene TRBJ2-7; 7 bases align to TRBD1. From germline, CDR1 is MNHEY and CDR2 SVGAGI. The CDR3 has 14 residues. Trimming cost V 2 bases and J 4 bases; bases outside gene matches: 5. CDR3 in amino acids: CASSYGTEPYEQYF. In nucleotides, the CDR3 is TGTGCCAGCAGTTACGGGACAGAACCTTACGAGCAGTACTTC.

The chain carries TRBV20-1 and TRBJ1-4; D unresolved. The CDR3 extends over 14 amino acids. Trimming took 3 bases from V and 3 from J, leaving 11 bases between them. The germline CDR1 and CDR2 sequences are DFQATT and SNEGSKA (reference sequence). This chain's CDR3 is CSAREGSPNEKLFF. The CDR3 nucleotides are TGCAGTGCTAGGGAAGGGTCCCCTAATGAAAAACTGTTTTTT.

The chain links TRBV6-5 to TRBJ1-1, with 9 nucleotides matching TRBD1. V lost 1 base and J lost 2; bases outside the gene matches: 14. The CDR3 is 19 residues long. The germline CDR1 and CDR2 sequences are MNHEY and SVGAGI. As DNA, the CDR3 is TGTGCCAGCAGTTACTTGGGTGGGGCCTTACAGGGGGCTAACACTGAAGCTTTCTTT. Its translation is CASSYLGGALQGANTEAFF.

The chain has TRBV29-1 and TRBJ2-7; D possibly matches TRBD1 or TRBD2 (6 bases each). Per germline, CDR1 SQVTM and CDR2 ANQGSEA. V was clipped by 1 base and J by 0 bases, with 19 bases between them. This CDR3 contains 17 residues. The CDR3 DNA follows: TGCAGCGTTGAAGGCCCGCCTCGTGGGGGGCACTCCTACGAGCAGTACTTC. Its translation is CSVEGPPRGGHSYEQYF.

V gene TRBV7-2 combines with J gene TRBJ1-2; D ambiguous. V was pared by 0 bases and J by 3 bases, with 11 bases between. The germline CDR1 and CDR2 sequences are SGHTA and FQGNSA. The CDR3 spans 15 residues. The CDR3 DNA follows: TGTGCCAGCAGCTTAGCGCAGGCGAGCTACTATGGCTACACCTTC. Translation gives CASSLAQASYYGYTF. Complete variable domain (other parts from reference TRBV7-2 and TRBJ1-2): GAGVSQSPSNKVTEKGKDVELRCDPISGHTALYWYRQSLGQGLEFLIYFQGNSAPDKSGLPSDRFSAERTGGSVSTLTIQRTQQEDSAVYLCASSLAQASYYGYTFGSGTRLTVV.

V gene TRBV27 combines with J gene TRBJ1-2; D uncertain. The CDR3 length is 12 residues. V was clipped by 4 bases and J by 8 bases, with 11 bases between them. Germline lookup yields CDR1 MNHEY and CDR2 SMNVEV (reference sequence). CDR3 DNA sequence: TGTGCCAGCAGTTCCCGCTCAAAGGGCTACACCTTC. Translation gives CASSSRSKGYTF.

Only one count was recorded for this clonotype. The V and J genes are TRBV5-1 and TRBJ2-3; 12 nucleotides match TRBD2. The CDR3 length is 15 residues. V was clipped by 3 bases and J by 4 bases; unmatched bases: 3. CDR1 is SGHRS and CDR2 is YFSETQ in the germline V gene. CDR3 nucleotides: TGCGCCAGCAGCTCGGGACTAGCGGGCCCAGATACGCAGTATTTT. It encodes CASSSGLAGPDTQYF.

This clonotype was counted only a few times. The chain carries TRBV7-2 and TRBJ2-7, with D uncertain. This CDR3 is built from 11 residues. From germline, CDR1 is SGHTA and CDR2 FQGNSA. The ends were cut back, 4 bases at V and 6 bases at J, with 7 bases in the middle. CDR3 sequence (DNA): TGTGCCAGCAGCTCAGTCTTCGAGCAGTACTTC. It encodes CASSSVFEQYF. Full variable domain (outside the CDR3, taken from reference TRBV7-2 and TRBJ2-7): GAGVSQSPSNKVTEKGKDVELRCDPISGHTALYWYRQSLGQGLEFLIYFQGNSAPDKSGLPSDRFSAERTGGSVSTLTIQRTQQEDSAVYLCASSSVFEQYFGPGTRLTVT.

The chain joins TRBV13 to TRBJ2-5; no clear D gene. Trimming stripped 1 base from V and 6 bases from J, with 6 bases between. This CDR3 comprises 12 residues. Germline loops: CDR1 PRHDT, CDR2 FYEKMQ (reference sequence). CDR3 in DNA: TGTGCCAGCAGCTTAGAACGGAAGACCCAGTACTTC. It specifies CASSLERKTQYF.

The chain couples TRBV11-2 to TRBJ1-3; no firm D call. V gave up 2 bases and J gave up 0 bases, with 5 bases separating them. The length of the CDR3 is 14 residues. Germline assignment: CDR1 SGHAT and CDR2 FQNNGV. The CDR3 DNA sequence: TGTGCCAGCAGCTTATTAGCCTCTGGAAACACCATATATTTT. Protein product: CASSLLASGNTIYF.